This T cell receptor (beta chain) was captured by sequencing in a study of OX40 agonist ivuxolimab in advanced cancers. The overall study: Given to patients was ivuxolimab, an agonistic anti-OX40 (CD134) antibody.

TCRdb's copy holds only in-frame clones and misses some; the assay was immunoSEQ multiplex PCR. The sample holds tens of thousands of clones, approximately 90% seen once. Concerning this clone itself: The antigen is undetermined.

With 5 bases removed from V and 8 bases from J, the gap between germline ends came to 10 bases. Germline CDR1 reads SGHVS; CDR2 reads FQNEAQ. CDR3 size: 12 residues. General study points: The study found that CD8+ T cells averaged more expanded clones than CD4+.

The input for sequencing was CD4+ or CD8+ T cells sorted from blood, taken in a trial of the OX40 agonist ivuxolimab. The clonotype was recovered from an adult with an advanced solid tumor such as melanoma, head and neck, liver or kidney cancer. This sequence joins TRBV7-8 and TRBJ2-1; D gene ambiguous. This CDR3 is CASSPFVDEQFF. CDR3 DNA sequence: TGTGCCAGCAGCCCGTTCGTGGATGAGCAGTTCTTC.